This T cell receptor beta chain was captured by sequencing in a study of radiotherapy plus CTLA-4 blockade in lung cancer. Focal radiation and CTLA-4 blockade (ipilimumab) were tested in chemo-refractory metastatic non-small-cell lung cancer patients. The data were produced by immunoSEQ multiplex PCR, yet TCRdb's version contains in-frame clones alone and is incomplete. The sample consists of 25,000 to 35,000 clones, over 75% of them appearing once. This TCR derives from a human donor with non-small cell lung cancer who had stable disease on radiotherapy plus ipilimumab. This specimen was peripheral blood, taken from a patient treated with radiotherapy plus ipilimumab.

The CDR3 sequence is CASSLATAIYGYTF. In DNA form, the CDR3 reads TGTGCCAGCAGCTTAGCGACGGCAATCTATGGCTACACCTTC. The genes are TRBV7-9 and TRBJ1-2; no clear D gene. CDR3 size: 14 residues. Trimming took 0 bases from V and 4 from J, leaving 9 bases between them. Germline assignment: CDR1 SEHNR and CDR2 FQNEAQ (reference sequence).